This T cell receptor beta chain appears in the sequencing data of a study of shared clonotypes between healthy human individuals. This clone was counted between two and nine times. TCRdb's copy holds only in-frame clones and misses some; the assay was immunoSEQ multiplex PCR. The repertoire holds roughly 2.5 million clones, with 85% to 95% as singletons. Memory CD4+ cells were the fraction left after CD45RA+ naive selection. With 5 bases removed from V and 3 bases from J, the gap between germline ends came to 14 bases. This CDR3 comprises 15 residues. CDR1 SGHTA and CDR2 FQGNSA come from the germline V gene.

V usage is TRBV7-2 and J usage is TRBJ1-5; D perhaps matches TRBD1 (6 bases). This receptor was taken from a man aged 18 to 30 in good health. Specimen: naive CD4+ T cells sorted from blood. Specified subset: CD45RA+ positively selected. The CDR3 region is CASSPRQDSNQPQHF. CDR3 bases: TGTGCCAGCAGCCCTCGACAGGACTCCAATCAGCCCCAGCATTTT.